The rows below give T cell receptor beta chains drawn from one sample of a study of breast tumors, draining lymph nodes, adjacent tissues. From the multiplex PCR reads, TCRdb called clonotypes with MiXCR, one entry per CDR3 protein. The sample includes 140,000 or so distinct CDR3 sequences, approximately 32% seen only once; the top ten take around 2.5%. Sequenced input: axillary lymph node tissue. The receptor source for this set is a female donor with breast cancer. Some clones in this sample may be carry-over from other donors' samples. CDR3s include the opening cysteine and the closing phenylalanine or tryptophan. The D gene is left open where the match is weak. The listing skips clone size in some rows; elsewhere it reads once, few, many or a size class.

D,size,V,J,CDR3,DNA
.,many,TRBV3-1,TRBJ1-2,CASSLLGNYGYTF,TGTGCCAGCAGCCTCCTAGGGAACTATGGCTACACCTTC
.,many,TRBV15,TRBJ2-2,CATSRTASNTGELFF,TGTGCCACCAGCAGAACGGCCTCGAACACCGGGGAGCTGTTTTTT
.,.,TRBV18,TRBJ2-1,CASSPRDGSSYNEQFF,TGTGCCAGCTCACCAAGGGACGGCAGCTCCTACAATGAGCAGTTCTTC
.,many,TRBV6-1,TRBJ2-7,CASRPGSYDYEQYF,TGTGCCAGCAGGCCCGGAAGCTACGACTACGAGCAGTACTTC
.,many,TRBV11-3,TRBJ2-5,CASSLDETQYF,TGTGCCAGCAGCTTAGATGAGACCCAGTACTTC
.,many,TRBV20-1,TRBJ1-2,CSVFRLEVNYGYTF,TGCAGTGTTTTTCGACTGGAGGTGAACTATGGCTACACCTTC
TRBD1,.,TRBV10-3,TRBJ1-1,CAISGTGNTEAFF,TGTGCCATCAGTGGGACAGGGAACACTGAAGCTTTCTTT
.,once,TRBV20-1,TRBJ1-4,CSASPGGAEELFF,TGCAGTGCCTCTCCAGGAGGTGCTGAAGAACTGTTTTTT
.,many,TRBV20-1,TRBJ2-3,CSVWETGTDTQYF,TGCAGTGTGTGGGAAACAGGAACAGATACGCAGTATTTT
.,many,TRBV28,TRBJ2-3,CASRSPPDTQYF,TGTGCCAGCCGGTCTCCGCCAGATACGCAGTATTTT
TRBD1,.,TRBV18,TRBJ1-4,CASSPDRGDEKLFF,TGTGCCAGCTCACCGGACAGGGGAGATGAAAAACTGTTTTTT
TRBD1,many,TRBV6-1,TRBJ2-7,CASSEPGQGYEQYF,TGTGCCAGCAGTGAACCGGGACAGGGTTACGAGCAGTACTTC
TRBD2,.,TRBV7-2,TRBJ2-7,CVSNRRGDGYEQYF,TGCGTCAGCAACCGACGGGGGGACGGCTACGAGCAGTACTTC
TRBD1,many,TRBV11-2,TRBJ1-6,CASSPRDRGYSPLHF,TGTGCCAGCAGCCCACGGGACAGGGGTTATTCACCCCTCCACTTT
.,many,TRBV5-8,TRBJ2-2,CASSLDYVNTGELFF,TGTGCCAGCAGCTTGGACTACGTTAACACCGGGGAGCTGTTTTTT
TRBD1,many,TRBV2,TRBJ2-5,CASRAGTVQETQYF,TGTGCCAGCAGGGCCGGGACAGTACAAGAGACCCAGTACTTC
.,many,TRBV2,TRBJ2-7,CASSVLTSMGQYF,TGTGCCAGCAGTGTGTTGACAAGTATGGGGCAGTACTTC
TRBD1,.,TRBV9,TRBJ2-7,CASSVANPTGPYEQYF,TGTGCCAGCAGCGTAGCAAACCCGACAGGGCCATACGAGCAGTACTTC
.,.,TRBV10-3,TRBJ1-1,CAISMGGDTEAFF,TGTGCCATCTCAATGGGAGGGGACACTGAAGCTTTCTTT
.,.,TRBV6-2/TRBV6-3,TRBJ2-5,CASSRGVGNQPQYF,TGTGCCAGCAGTCGAGGGGTCGGCAATCAGCCCCAGTACTTC
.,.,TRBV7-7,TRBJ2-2,CASSRQGAAGELFF,TGCGCTAGCAGCCGTCAGGGAGCCGCCGGGGAGCTGTTTTTT
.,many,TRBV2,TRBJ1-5,CASSLIPGLEALPQHF,TGTGCCAGCAGTCTTATCCCGGGCCTCGAAGCCCTGCCCCAGCATTTT
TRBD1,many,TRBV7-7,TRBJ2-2,CASSLQGDTGELFF,TGTGCTAGCAGCTTACAGGGGGACACCGGGGAGCTGTTTTTT
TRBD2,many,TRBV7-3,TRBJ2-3,CASSLRLARADTQYF,TGTGCCAGCAGCCTCCGACTAGCGAGGGCAGATACGCAGTATTTT
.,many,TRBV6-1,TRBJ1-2,CASSEIIRAGYTF,TGTGCCAGCAGTGAAATTATCAGGGCTGGCTACACCTTC
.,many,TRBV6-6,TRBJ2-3,CASSYYGVQSTDTQYF,TGTGCCAGCAGTTACTACGGCGTACAGAGCACAGATACGCAGTATTTT
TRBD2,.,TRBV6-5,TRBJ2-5,CASSPLAGGQETQYF,TGTGCCAGCAGTCCACTAGCGGGGGGACAAGAGACCCAGTACTTC
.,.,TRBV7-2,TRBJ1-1,CASSLERTVDTEAFF,TGTGCCAGCAGCTTAGAAAGGACAGTGGACACTGAAGCTTTCTTT
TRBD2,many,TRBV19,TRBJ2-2,CATQRLVAGGPGELFF,TGTGCCACCCAACGACTAGTAGCGGGGGGGCCCGGGGAGCTGTTTTTT
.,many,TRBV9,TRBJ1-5,CASSVEGEDQPQHF,TGTGCCAGCAGCGTAGAAGGGGAGGATCAGCCCCAGCATTTT
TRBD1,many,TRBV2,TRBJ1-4,CASTDGQAGEKLFF,TGTGCCAGCACCGATGGACAGGCAGGAGAAAAACTGTTTTTT
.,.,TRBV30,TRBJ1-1,CAWRTGPNTEAFF,TGTGCCTGGAGAACAGGGCCAAACACTGAAGCTTTCTTT
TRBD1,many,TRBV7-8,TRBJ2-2,CASSSGGVTGELFF,TGTGCCAGCAGCTCAGGGGGCGTCACCGGGGAGCTGTTTTTT
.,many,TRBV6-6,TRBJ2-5,CASRERSGQYF,TGTGCCAGCAGGGAACGATCTGGCCAGTACTTC
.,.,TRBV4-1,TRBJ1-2,CASSQLGQSRSYTF,TGCGCCAGCAGCCAATTGGGTCAGAGTAGGAGCTACACCTTC
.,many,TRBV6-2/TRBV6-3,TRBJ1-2,CASSYSGLHGYTF,TGTGCCAGCAGTTACTCGGGGTTGCATGGCTACACCTTC
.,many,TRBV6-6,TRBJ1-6,CASSHSTDSTRGYNSPLHF,TGTGCCAGCAGTCACTCTACAGATTCGACCCGGGGCTATAATTCACCCCTCCACTTT
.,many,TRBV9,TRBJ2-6,CASSRGAGAIHSGANVLTF,TGTGCCAGCAGCCGGGGGGCGGGGGCCATACACTCTGGGGCCAACGTCCTGACTTTC
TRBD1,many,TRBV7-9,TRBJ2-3,CASSPRQGSTDTQYF,TGTGCCAGCAGCCCGCGACAGGGCAGCACAGATACGCAGTATTTT
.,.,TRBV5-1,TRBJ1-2,CASSLRQTNYGYTF,TGCGCCAGCAGCTTGAGGCAAACTAACTATGGCTACACCTTC
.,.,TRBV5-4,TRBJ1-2,CASSLSGQSYGYTF,TGTGCCAGCAGCTTGTCCGGACAGAGCTATGGCTACACCTTC
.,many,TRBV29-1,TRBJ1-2,CSVKGQGYGYTF,TGCAGCGTTAAGGGACAAGGCTATGGCTACACCTTC
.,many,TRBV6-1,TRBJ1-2,CAARTAFGYGYTF,TGTGCAGCAAGGACAGCCTTTGGCTATGGCTACACCTTC
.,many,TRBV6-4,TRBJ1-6,CASSDSPTGSPLHF,TGTGCCAGCAGTGACTCTCCGACAGGATCACCCCTCCACTTT
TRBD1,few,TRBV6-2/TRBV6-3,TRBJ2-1,CASSLRTGSYNEQFF,TGTGCCAGCAGCCTGCGGACAGGCTCCTACAATGAGCAGTTCTTC
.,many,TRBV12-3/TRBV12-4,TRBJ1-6,CASNLPGGISPLHF,TGTGCCAGCAACCTCCCGGGGGGGATTTCACCCCTCCACTTT